This passage covers 3 T cell receptor beta chains from one sample sequenced in a study of T cell responses to AZD1222 COVID-19 vaccine. The method was immunoSEQ multiplex PCR; TCRdb's version includes in-frame clones alone and lacks a portion of them. The sample has about 140,000 clones, less than 95% seen once; the top ten hold about 3%. Sequences were derived from peripheral blood, sampled on day 0 of AZD1222 vaccination. These receptors were taken from an adult in good health.

The chain uses TRBV18 and TRBJ2-2, with D maybe TRBD2 (6 bases). Per the germline V gene, CDR1 is KGHSH and CDR2 is LQKENI. The CDR3 length is 16 residues. V was pared by 2 bases and J by 4 bases, with 14 bases between. The CDR3: CASSPYSGPGTGELFF. DNA for the CDR3: TGTGCCAGCTCACCATACAGCGGGCCGGGCACCGGGGAGCTGTTTTTT.

This chain uses TRBV2 with TRBJ2-7; TRBD1 matches 7 bases. The germline CDR1 and CDR2 sequences are SNHLY and FYNNEI. The CDR3 has 13 amino acids. V was clipped by 6 bases and J by 3 bases; unmatched bases: 5. The CDR3 protein is CASSPGTVYEQYF. Written as DNA, the CDR3 is TGTGCCAGCAGCCCCGGGACAGTCTACGAGCAGTACTTC.

The chain has TRBV7-9 and TRBJ1-2; D call uncertain. The CDR3 extends over 12 amino acids. Trimming stripped 4 bases from V and 5 bases from J, with 8 bases between. CDR1 and CDR2 (germline): SEHNR, FQNEAQ (reference sequence). The CDR3 bases are TGTGCCAGCAGCTCCGAAGGGTATGGCTACACCTTC. This encodes CASSSEGYGYTF.